What follows are 3 T cell receptor beta chains derived from one specimen sequenced in a study of CD8 T cells in ankylosing spondylitis. TCRdb re-analysed the 5' RACE reads in MiXCR, keeping a single row per CDR3 protein. The repertoire has about 42,000 distinct CDR3 sequences, 3% to 4.5% of them found once; the top ten carry under 4.5%. Sequencing used blood, either unsorted or a sorted T cell fraction (not recorded which). Receptor source: a female donor with ankylosing spondylitis or in good health (not recorded which).

Notes on this clonotype: A read error is possible here, since a much larger clone lies one base away. The chain uses TRBV9 and TRBJ2-3; TRBD1 matches at 7 bases. The CDR3 length is 17 residues. V shed 7 bases and J 3 bases; nucleotides not matched to a gene: 17. Germline lookup yields CDR1 SGDLS and CDR2 YYNGEE. This CDR3 reads CASGGKQGGFLTDTQYF. The CDR3 bases are TGTGCCAGCGGCGGAAAACAAGGGGGCTTTTTAACAGATACGCAGTATTTT.

This clonotype appeared many times. This chain connects TRBV9 to TRBJ2-2, with a weak D call TRBD1 (5 bases). The ends were cut back, 0 bases at V and 2 bases at J, with 17 bases in the middle. CDR1 and CDR2 from the germline V gene are SGDLS and YYNGEE. The CDR3 is 18 amino acids. In DNA, the CDR3 is TGTGCCAGCAGCGTAGGTCAAGGGGTAAGGCGCAACACCGGGGAGCTGTTTTTT. This translates into CASSVGQGVRRNTGELFF.

This clonotype was detected many times. This chain uses TRBV9 with TRBJ1-4, with D perhaps matching TRBD1 (5 bases). The germline gives CDR1 SGDLS, CDR2 YYNGEE. The CDR3 is 16 amino acids. Trimming took off 4 bases at V and 4 bases at J, with 17 bases between the two ends. This chain's CDR3 is CASSPTGLIVNEKLFF. For the CDR3, the DNA is TGTGCCAGCAGCCCAACGGGACTGATTGTTAATGAAAAACTGTTTTTT.